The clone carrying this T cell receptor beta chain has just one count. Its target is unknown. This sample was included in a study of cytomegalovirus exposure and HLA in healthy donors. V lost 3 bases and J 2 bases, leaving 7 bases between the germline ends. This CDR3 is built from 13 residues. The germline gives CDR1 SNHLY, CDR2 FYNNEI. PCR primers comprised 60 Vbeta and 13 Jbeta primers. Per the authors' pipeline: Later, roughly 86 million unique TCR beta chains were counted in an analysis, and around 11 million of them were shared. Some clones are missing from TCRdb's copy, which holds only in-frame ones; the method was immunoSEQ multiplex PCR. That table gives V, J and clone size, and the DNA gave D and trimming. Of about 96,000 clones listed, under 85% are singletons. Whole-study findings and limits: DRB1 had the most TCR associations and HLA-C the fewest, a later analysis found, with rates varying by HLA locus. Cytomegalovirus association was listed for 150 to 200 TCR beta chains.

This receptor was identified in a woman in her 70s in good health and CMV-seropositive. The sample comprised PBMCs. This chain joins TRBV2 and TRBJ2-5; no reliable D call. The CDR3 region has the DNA TGTGCCAGCAGTGAGACAACACAAGAGACCCAGTACTTC. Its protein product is CASSETTQETQYF.